The 20 T cell receptor beta chains below were found in one sample sequenced in a study of radiotherapy plus CTLA-4 blockade in lung cancer. Sequencing was performed with immunoSEQ multiplex PCR; in TCRdb, only in-frame clones are kept and a portion is missing. The data show roughly 62,000 clones, approximately 76% seen once. Sample: peripheral blood, taken from a patient treated with radiotherapy plus ipilimumab. These receptor sequences come from a human donor with non-small cell lung cancer who had a complete response to radiotherapy plus ipilimumab.

This clone was seen only a few times. V and J are TRBV28 and TRBJ2-7; D might be TRBD2 (5 bases). This CDR3 has 14 amino acids. The V gene lost 2 bases and the J gene lost 2 bases, with 10 bases spanning the gap. Per the germline V gene, CDR1 is MDHEN and CDR2 is SYDVKM. The CDR3 bases are TGTGCCAGCAGTTTACTGCGGGCCCCCTACGAGCAGTACTTC. Amino acids: CASSLLRAPYEQYF.

In this sample, this clone turned up a few times. J is TRBJ2-5 and V is TRBV7-2, with 15 nucleotides matching TRBD2. V dropped 6 bases and J dropped 2; count of bases not matched to a gene: 10. This CDR3 is built from 18 residues. CDR1 SGHTA and CDR2 FQGNSA come from the germline V gene. CDR3 nucleotide sequence: TGTGCCAGCAGTCCGCCGGGACTAGCGGGGGGACCTCAAGAGACCCAGTACTTC. It translates to CASSPPGLAGGPQETQYF.

The rearrangement links TRBV19 to TRBJ2-7; no clear D. The CDR3 extends over 14 amino acids. V gave up 0 bases and J gave up 0 bases, with 6 bases separating them. CDR1 is LNHDA, CDR2 SQIVND, per germline (reference sequence). CDR3 DNA sequence: TGTGCCAGTAGTATAGATCTCCCCTCCTACGAGCAGTACTTC. Protein: CASSIDLPSYEQYF.

The CDR3 DNA reads TGCGCCAGCAGCTTGGGAGCCGGACTACTCACAACTAATGAAAAACTGTTTTTT. It yields the protein CASSLGAGLLTTNEKLFF. This sequence joins TRBV5-1 and TRBJ1-4; D is ambiguous. V lost 0 bases and J lost 0, with 15 bases in between. CDR1 and CDR2 (germline): SGHRS, YFSETQ. The CDR3 runs to 18 residues.

This clone was observed a few times. This sequence joins TRBV7-2 and TRBJ1-1; TRBD1 might be the D (5 bases). The CDR3 is made up of 14 amino acids. CDR1 SGHTA and CDR2 FQGNSA come from the germline V gene. Trimming left V 1 base short and J 5 bases short, with 11 bases between. The CDR3 is CASSLVRGWTEAFF. CDR3 coding DNA: TGTGCCAGCAGCTTAGTAAGGGGTTGGACTGAAGCTTTCTTT.

The chain links TRBV5-4 to TRBJ2-2, with D maybe TRBD2 (6 bases). V was trimmed by 0 bases and J by 4 bases, leaving 10 bases between them. The CDR3 runs to 15 residues. Germline lookup yields CDR1 SGHNT and CDR2 YYREEE (reference sequence). CDR3 sequence (DNA): TGTGCCAGCAGCTTGGGCGGGACCCTCACCGGGGAGCTGTTTTTT. It yields the protein CASSLGGTLTGELFF.

The V gene is TRBV2, the J gene TRBJ1-1, with D maybe TRBD1 (6 bases). This CDR3 has 14 residues. V lost 5 bases to trimming and J lost 4 bases, with 14 bases between them. From germline, CDR1 is SNHLY and CDR2 FYNNEI. CDR3 region: CASSYEGVTTEAFF. The CDR3 DNA reads as TGTGCCAGCAGTTATGAGGGGGTAACCACTGAAGCTTTCTTT. The full variable domain, completed using reference TRBV2 and TRBJ1-1, is EPEVTQTPSHQVTQMGQEVILRCVPISNHLYFYWYRQILGQKVEFLVSFYNNEISEKSEIFDDQFSVERPDGSNFTLKIRSTKLEDSAMYFCASSYEGVTTEAFFGQGTRLTVV.

The gene calls are TRBV14 and TRBJ2-1; D call uncertain. This CDR3 contains 15 residues. The V gene lost 0 bases and the J gene lost 4 bases, with 10 bases spanning the gap. CDR1 and CDR2 from the germline V gene are SGHDN and FVKESK. CDR3 bases: TGTGCCAGCAGCCAAGAAAACCGGCGGTACAATGAGCAGTTCTTC. Its protein is CASSQENRRYNEQFF.

The chain combines TRBV19 with TRBJ1-6, with D possibly being TRBD1 (6 bases). This CDR3 has 15 amino acids. Germline lookup yields CDR1 LNHDA and CDR2 SQIVND (reference sequence). V lost 8 bases, J lost 1 base, and 12 bases lay in between. CDR3 sequence reads: CASASGASYNSPLHF. The CDR3 bases are TGTGCCAGTGCTTCAGGGGCGTCCTATAATTCACCCCTCCACTTT. Full variable domain (outside the CDR3, taken from reference TRBV19 and TRBJ1-6): DGGITQSPKYLFRKEGQNVTLSCEQNLNHDAMYWYRQDPGQGLRLIYYSQIVNDFQKGDIAEGYSVSREKKESFPLTVTSAQKNPTAFYLCASASGASYNSPLHFGNGTRLTVT.

This clone is medium-sized in the sample. The CDR3 DNA follows: TGTGCCAGTAGTACTTTGTACAATGAGCAGTTCTTC. This encodes CASSTLYNEQFF. The chain recombines TRBV19 with TRBJ2-1; no firm D call. Trimming took 4 bases from V and 4 from J, leaving 5 bases between them. The germline gives CDR1 LNHDA, CDR2 SQIVND (reference sequence). The CDR3 extends over 12 amino acids.

V usage is TRBV7-2 and J usage is TRBJ2-5; D gene unclear. CDR1 is SGHTA, CDR2 FQGNSA, per germline. This CDR3 spans 14 amino acids. V shed 0 bases and J shed 5 bases, with 10 bases lying between them. CDR3 sequence (DNA): TGTGCCAGCAGCTTAGCTTCCCCGAGGGAGACCCAGTACTTC. As protein: CASSLASPRETQYF.

In DNA, the CDR3 is TGTGCCAGCAGCTTGGGGTCGGGGGGTGAGCAGTTCTTC. It yields the protein CASSLGSGGEQFF. The chain has TRBV5-4 and TRBJ2-1, with 7 bases fitting TRBD2. This CDR3 region has 13 residues. Per germline, CDR1 SGHNT and CDR2 YYREEE (reference sequence). Germline trimming cut 0 bases from V and 9 bases from J; bases unmatched to any gene: 3.

CDR3 nucleotide sequence: TGTGCCAGCAGCTTATTAGGTCGCCAGGTCAATGAGCAGTTCTTC. The encoded protein is CASSLLGRQVNEQFF. The chain couples TRBV7-2 to TRBJ2-1; D unclear. The V end was cut by 2 bases, the J end by 6 bases, with 14 bases between. The CDR3 spans 15 residues. Looked up from germline, CDR1 is SGHTA and CDR2 is FQGNSA.

This clone was detected a few times. The chain recombines TRBV5-4 with TRBJ2-3; 10 nucleotides match TRBD2. This CDR3 contains 15 residues. Trimming at V came to 4 bases and at J to 2 bases, leaving 4 bases not matched to a gene. Germline CDR1 SGHNT, CDR2 YYREEE (reference sequence). The CDR3 sequence is CASSATSGYTDTQYF. The CDR3, as DNA: TGTGCCAGCAGCGCGACTAGCGGGTACACAGATACGCAGTATTTT.

The rearrangement uses TRBV30 and TRBJ2-7; TRBD1 matches at 7 bases. Germline CDR1 GTSNPN, CDR2 SVGIG (reference sequence). CDR3 length: 15 residues. Losses at the gene ends were 0 bases for V and 7 bases for J; bases not matched to a gene: 12. DNA for the CDR3: TGTGCCTGGAGTGTAAAGGGGGCGGGTATATTAGAGCAGTACTTC. Amino acid sequence: CAWSVKGAGILEQYF.

The table lists this clone with a count of one. The chain couples TRBV28 to TRBJ2-7; 9 bases line up with TRBD2. The V segment lost 8 bases and the J segment 7 bases; nucleotides outside the gene matches: 9. Germline V gene lookup returns CDR1 MDHEN and CDR2 SYDVKM. This CDR3 spans 13 amino acids. This CDR3 reads CASGGGRAGEQYF. The CDR3 DNA sequence: TGTGCCAGCGGAGGCGGGAGGGCCGGGGAGCAGTACTTC. Complete variable domain (other parts from reference TRBV28 and TRBJ2-7): DVKVTQSSRYLVKRTGEKVFLECVQDMDHENMFWYRQDPGLGLRLIYFSYDVKMKEKGDIPEGYSVSREKKERFSLILESASTNQTSMYLCASGGGRAGEQYFGPGTRLTVT.

The gene calls are TRBV28 and TRBJ2-1; 11 positions agree with TRBD2. This CDR3 region has 15 residues. Germline V gene sequence: CDR1 MDHEN, CDR2 SYDVKM. The trim removed 4 bases at V and 3 bases at J, leaving 2 bases unmatched. The CDR3 reads CASSSGTSGYNEQFF. The CDR3 DNA follows: TGTGCCAGCAGTTCCGGGACTAGCGGCTACAATGAGCAGTTCTTC.

The chain employs TRBV19 and TRBJ2-6, with a weak D call TRBD2 (7 bases). CDR1 is LNHDA and CDR2 is SQIVND in the germline V gene (reference sequence). CDR3 size: 18 residues. Trimming removed 5 bases at V and 0 bases at J, with 17 bases between. Here the CDR3 DNA reads TGTGCCAGTAGTTTCAGGGGAGGGCCTCTCTCTGGGGCCAACGTCCTGACTTTC. This gives the protein CASSFRGGPLSGANVLTF.

Written as DNA, the CDR3 is TGTGCCAGCAGTTACCCCCCCAGGACAGTTAACTATGGCTACACCTTC. This translates into CASSYPPRTVNYGYTF. The J gene is TRBJ1-2, the V gene TRBV6-6, with a weak D call TRBD1 (6 bases). This CDR3 spans 16 amino acids. Trimming cost V 2 bases and J 1 base, with 14 bases left between them. From germline, CDR1 is MNHNY and CDR2 SVGAGI (reference sequence).

Here the CDR3 DNA reads TGCAGCGTTCTTGGACAGAGCCTTAGCTATGGCTACACCTTC. It is translated as CSVLGQSLSYGYTF. The genes are TRBV29-1 and TRBJ1-2; D is possibly TRBD1 (6 bases). The germline V gene has CDR1 SQVTM and CDR2 ANQGSEA. This CDR3 comprises 14 residues. Trimming stripped 5 bases from V and 4 bases from J, with 17 bases between.